This TCR beta chain was captured by sequencing in a study of T cell changes during pregnancy in multiple sclerosis. Sequencing used immunoSEQ multiplex PCR; TCRdb keeps in-frame clones, though not all of them. The sample holds fewer than 50,000 clones, 92% seen once. This receptor was obtained from a female donor with multiple sclerosis, enrolled in a pregnancy study. This specimen consisted of CD8+ T cells from peripheral blood mononuclear cells, obtained in the third trimester of pregnancy.

CDR3 loop: CASSVGLAGYYEQYF. DNA for the CDR3: TGTGCCAGTAGTGTAGGACTAGCGGGGTACTACGAGCAGTACTTC. The chain couples TRBV19 to TRBJ2-7; 12 bases map to TRBD2. The germline V gene has CDR1 LNHDA and CDR2 SQIVND (reference sequence). V lost 5 bases and J lost 3; bases outside the gene matches: 5. This CDR3 region has 15 residues.